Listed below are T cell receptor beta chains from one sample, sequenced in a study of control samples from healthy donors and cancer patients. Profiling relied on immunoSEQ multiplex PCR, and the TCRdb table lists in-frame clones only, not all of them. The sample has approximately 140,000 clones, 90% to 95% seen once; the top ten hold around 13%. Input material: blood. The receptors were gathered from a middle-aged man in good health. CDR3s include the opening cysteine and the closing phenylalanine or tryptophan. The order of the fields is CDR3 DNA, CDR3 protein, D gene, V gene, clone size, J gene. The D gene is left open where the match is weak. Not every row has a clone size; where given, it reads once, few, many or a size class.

CDR3 DNA: TGTGCCAGCAGCTCCCCCCCACTCTGGACTTTCTCTGGAAACACCATATATTTT; CDR3 protein: CASSSPPLWTFSGNTIYF; D gene: .; V gene: TRBV7-8; clone size: .; J gene: TRBJ1-3
CDR3 DNA: TGCGCCAGCAGCCAACCAGGGGGGGGCGTAGGCTATGGCTACACCTTC; CDR3 protein: CASSQPGGGVGYGYTF; D gene: TRBD1; V gene: TRBV4-1; clone size: .; J gene: TRBJ1-2
CDR3 DNA: TGTGCCAGCAGCCGGGGACTAGCGATCGCGAACACCGGGGAGCTGTTTTTT; CDR3 protein: CASSRGLAIANTGELFF; D gene: TRBD2; V gene: TRBV5-4; clone size: few; J gene: TRBJ2-2
CDR3 DNA: TGTGCCAGCAGTTTAATACAAGAGACCCAGTACTTC; CDR3 protein: CASSLIQETQYF; D gene: .; V gene: TRBV12-3/TRBV12-4; clone size: .; J gene: TRBJ2-5
CDR3 DNA: TGTGCCAGAACAGGGGGTGAATACGAGCAGTACTTC; CDR3 protein: CARTGGEYEQYF; D gene: TRBD1; V gene: TRBV27; clone size: .; J gene: TRBJ2-7
CDR3 DNA: TGTGCCAGCAGTTTGCAGGGTCGGGAGCAGTACTTC; CDR3 protein: CASSLQGREQYF; D gene: .; V gene: TRBV28; clone size: .; J gene: TRBJ2-7
CDR3 DNA: TGCGCCAGCAGCCAAGAAGTTTTATCTGAGCAGTTCTTC; CDR3 protein: CASSQEVLSEQFF; D gene: .; V gene: TRBV4-1; clone size: .; J gene: TRBJ2-1
CDR3 DNA: TGTGCCAGCAGCTCCGGGACAGAAGCTTTCTTT; CDR3 protein: CASSSGTEAFF; D gene: .; V gene: TRBV7-9; clone size: few; J gene: TRBJ1-1
CDR3 DNA: TGTGCCAGCAGCCAAGCGCTAGCGGGAATGTACCAAGAGACCCAGTACTTC; CDR3 protein: CASSQALAGMYQETQYF; D gene: TRBD2; V gene: TRBV3-1/TRBV3-2; clone size: .; J gene: TRBJ2-5
CDR3 DNA: TGTGCCAGCAGCATCAAGCTAGCGGGAGTCTACAATGAGCAGTTCTTC; CDR3 protein: CASSIKLAGVYNEQFF; D gene: TRBD2; V gene: TRBV7-9; clone size: .; J gene: TRBJ2-1
CDR3 DNA: TGTGCCAGCAGTCCCCAGGAGCGGGAGGGCCGATATACGCAGTATTTT; CDR3 protein: CASSPQEREGRYTQYF; D gene: TRBD2; V gene: TRBV27; clone size: once; J gene: TRBJ2-3
CDR3 DNA: TGTGCCAGCAGTTTCCGGCCTGACAATGAGCAGTTCTTC; CDR3 protein: CASSFRPDNEQFF; D gene: .; V gene: TRBV12-3/TRBV12-4; clone size: .; J gene: TRBJ2-1
CDR3 DNA: TGTGCCAGCAGTTTAGGCGCAGGGCGGTCTCCCTACGAGCAGTACTTC; CDR3 protein: CASSLGAGRSPYEQYF; D gene: .; V gene: TRBV27; clone size: few; J gene: TRBJ2-7
CDR3 DNA: TGTGCCAGCAGCGCGGGGACAGGGATTACCTACGAGCAGTACTTC; CDR3 protein: CASSAGTGITYEQYF; D gene: TRBD1; V gene: TRBV9; clone size: .; J gene: TRBJ2-7
CDR3 DNA: TGCGCCAGCAGCTTAGGTCTGGTGCAGTTCTTC; CDR3 protein: CASSLGLVQFF; D gene: .; V gene: TRBV5-1; clone size: .; J gene: TRBJ2-1
CDR3 DNA: TGTGCCAGCAGCGTCGGGACAGGCCTAAACATTCAGTACTTC; CDR3 protein: CASSVGTGLNIQYF; D gene: TRBD1; V gene: TRBV9; clone size: .; J gene: TRBJ2-4
CDR3 DNA: TGTGCCAGCAGTTACTCGGCGATTCCCTACGAGCAGTACTTC; CDR3 protein: CASSYSAIPYEQYF; D gene: .; V gene: TRBV6-5; clone size: .; J gene: TRBJ2-7
CDR3 DNA: TGTGCCAGCAGTTACGGAGGGGTTCGCACAGATACGCAGTATTTT; CDR3 protein: CASSYGGVRTDTQYF; D gene: .; V gene: TRBV6-6; clone size: .; J gene: TRBJ2-3
CDR3 DNA: TGTGCCAGCAGCACTAGTCCAGGGGGTTTCAAAAACATTCAGTACTTC; CDR3 protein: CASSTSPGGFKNIQYF; D gene: TRBD1; V gene: TRBV13; clone size: .; J gene: TRBJ2-4
CDR3 DNA: TGTGCCAGCAGGACAGGGGGCGAGCTCAATCAGCCCCAGCATTTT; CDR3 protein: CASRTGGELNQPQHF; D gene: TRBD1; V gene: TRBV28; clone size: .; J gene: TRBJ1-5
CDR3 DNA: TGTGCCAGCAGCTTAGGCAATCAGCCCCAGCATTTT; CDR3 protein: CASSLGNQPQHF; D gene: .; V gene: TRBV7-9; clone size: .; J gene: TRBJ1-5
CDR3 DNA: TGCGCCAGCAAGCCAGCGCGCGACGGGACAGGAGACTATGGCTACACCTTC; CDR3 protein: CASKPARDGTGDYGYTF; D gene: TRBD1; V gene: TRBV4-1; clone size: .; J gene: TRBJ1-2
CDR3 DNA: TGCGCCAGCAGCCAACTTCGTAGCGCAACCTACGAGCAGTACTTC; CDR3 protein: CASSQLRSATYEQYF; D gene: .; V gene: TRBV4-1; clone size: once; J gene: TRBJ2-7